The clone carrying this T cell receptor beta chain was found a few times. The antigen is not known. The data were produced by immunoSEQ multiplex PCR, yet TCRdb's version contains in-frame clones alone and is incomplete. This sample has about 730 clones, with approximately 85% found just once. V lost 5 bases and J 4 bases, leaving 17 bases between the germline ends. The CDR3 runs 15 residues. Germline V lookup: CDR1 GTSNPN, CDR2 SVGIG (reference sequence). The data originate from a study of chemoradiotherapy in HPV16-positive cancers. Study summary: Candidate HPV-specific clones and shared TCR motifs came from a couple of HPV16-positive patients. Overall study results and limits: The functional HPV-specific definition rests on just a couple of HPV16-positive patients. Candidate HPV-specific clones and E7-related TCR motifs grew in tumor during treatment.

The chain employs TRBV30 and TRBJ2-2; the D call may be TRBD1 or TRBD2 (5 bases each). Source: tumor tissue, taken from a patient who underwent chemoradiotherapy. This clonotype was sampled from a human donor with HPV-associated anogenital cancer. The CDR3: CAWGTASSATGELFF. CDR3 coding DNA: TGTGCCTGGGGGACCGCCTCGAGTGCCACCGGGGAGCTGTTTTTT. The variable domain in full, completed from reference TRBV30 and TRBJ2-2, reads SQTIHQWPATLVQPVGSPLSLECTVEGTSNPNLYWYRQAAGRGLQLLFYSVGIGQISSEVPQNLSASRPQDRQFILSSKKLLLSDSGFYLCAWGTASSATGELFFGEGSRLTVL.